The next 28 T cell receptor beta chains were all read from a single sample in a study of T cells in localized non-small cell lung cancer. Data came from immunoSEQ multiplex PCR; TCRdb stores just in-frame clones and leaves some out. The data contain roughly 1,900 clones, more than 15% of them singletons. Sequenced material: lung tumor tissue, taken before any cancer treatment. These receptors came from a man aged 35-75 years with stage I lung adenocarcinoma.

V is TRBV6-7 and J is TRBJ2-1, with D tentatively TRBD2 (5 bases). TRBV6-7 is assigned to the ORF class and has an uncertain function. CDR3 length: 14 amino acids. The V end was cut by 2 bases, the J end by 4 bases, with 9 bases between. In DNA form, the CDR3 reads TGTGCCAGCAGTTACCGGGATGGGTACAATGAGCAGTTCTTC. Its translation is CASSYRDGYNEQFF.

The CDR3 reads CASRGGPDGYTF. For the CDR3, the DNA is TGTGCCAGCAGAGGGGGACCCGATGGCTACACCTTC. The gene calls are TRBV9 and TRBJ1-2, with a tentative D call TRBD1 (6 bases). This CDR3 comprises 12 residues. Germline V CDR1 and CDR2: SGDLS, YYNGEE. The V end lost 5 bases, the J end lost 6 bases, and 11 bases lay between the germline ends.

This clone was seen a handful of times. J is TRBJ1-4 and V is TRBV12-5; D is undetermined. This CDR3 is built from 14 residues. The germline V gene has CDR1 LGHNT and CDR2 FRNRAP. This CDR3 is CASNAPGSYEKLFF. CDR3 nucleotide sequence: TGTGCCAGCAATGCCCCGGGAAGCTATGAAAAACTGTTTTTT.

This chain uses TRBV19 with TRBJ2-3, with D hard to call. CDR3 length: 13 residues. Trimming pared 10 bases from V and 2 bases from J, leaving 13 bases between. Germline CDR1 reads LNHDA; CDR2 reads SQIVND (reference sequence). DNA of the CDR3: TGTGCCACCGCCTCGACATACACAGATACGCAGTATTTT. This encodes CATASTYTDTQYF.

The rearrangement joins TRBV25-1 to TRBJ2-1; 10 bases match TRBD2. CDR1 MGHDK and CDR2 SYGVNS come from the germline V gene. The trim removed 3 bases at V and 6 bases at J, leaving 8 bases unmatched. The CDR3 sequence is 16 residues long. The CDR3 spells CASSDSSGGALNEQFF. The CDR3 region has the DNA TGTGCCAGCAGTGATTCAAGCGGGGGGGCTCTCAATGAGCAGTTCTTC.

This clone was seen only once. V gene TRBV18 combines with J gene TRBJ2-1; D perhaps matches TRBD2 (7 bases). V lost 4 bases, J lost 7 bases, and 20 bases lay in between. The CDR3 has 16 residues. Germline CDR1 reads KGHSH; CDR2 reads LQKENI. CDR3 sequence (DNA): TGTGCCAGCTCACTGCCAGGGGCGGGGGCAACGAATGAGCAGTTCTTC. It translates to CASSLPGAGATNEQFF.

This clone was found a few times. The chain combines TRBV6-8 with TRBJ2-6; TRBD1 or TRBD2 may be the D gene (5 bases each). Germline values: CDR1 MNHGY, CDR2 SAAAGT. V lost 10 bases and J lost 0, with 19 bases in between. The CDR3 is made up of 17 amino acids. CDR3 coding DNA: TGTGCCATCACCCCGGGACGAAGTAACTCTGGGGCCAACGTCCTGACTTTC. The encoded protein is CAITPGRSNSGANVLTF.

In its sample, this clone is large. The CDR3, as DNA: TGTGCCAGTAGGGCGCGTGGGGCCTATGATAATGAGCAGTTCTTC. As protein: CASRARGAYDNEQFF. The chain links TRBV19 to TRBJ2-1, with D possibly being TRBD1 (5 bases). This CDR3 comprises 15 residues. Germline lookup yields CDR1 LNHDA and CDR2 SQIVND (reference sequence). V was cut by 6 bases and J by 7 bases, with 19 bases left in between.

This clone has a handful of counts. The chain carries TRBV1 and TRBJ1-4. TRBV1 counts as a pseudogene. CDR3 length: 16 residues. The CDR3: CASSQGSVATNEKLFF. Here the CDR3 DNA reads TGCGCCAGCAGCCAAGGGTCGGTGGCAACTAATGAAAAACTGTTTTTT.

The CDR3 loop reads CASSASPGNTEAFF. The CDR3 coding sequence is TGTGCCAGCAGTGCAAGTCCGGGGAACACTGAAGCTTTCTTT. V gene TRBV6-8 combines with J gene TRBJ1-1; D remains ambiguous. V lost 5 bases and J lost 1, with 11 bases in between. CDR3 length equals 14 residues. Germline assignment: CDR1 MNHGY and CDR2 SAAAGT.

This clone was seen more than once but under ten times. This sequence joins TRBV18 and TRBJ1-1; D unclear. V dropped 3 bases and J dropped 4 bases, with 12 bases sitting between them. This CDR3 is built from 14 residues. Germline CDR1 is KGHSH and CDR2 is LQKENI. CDR3 bases: TGTGCCAGCTCACCTACGCGGGGAGGCACTGAAGCTTTCTTT. This gives the protein CASSPTRGGTEAFF.

The chain uses TRBV25-1 and TRBJ1-1; D possibly corresponds to TRBD1 (6 bases). V gave up 3 bases and J gave up 1 base, with 6 bases separating them. The CDR3 is made up of 13 amino acids. Germline V gene lookup returns CDR1 MGHDK and CDR2 SYGVNS. The CDR3 spells CASSEGQNTEAFF. The CDR3 region has the DNA TGTGCCAGCAGTGAGGGACAGAACACTGAAGCTTTCTTT.

This clone is labeled as medium-sized. Written as DNA, the CDR3 is TGTGCCAGCAGTGAGATGGGGGGCCAGCACAATGAGCAGTTCTTC. Protein: CASSEMGGQHNEQFF. This chain links TRBV9 with TRBJ2-1; TRBD1 or TRBD2 may be the D gene (6 bases each). V dropped 5 bases and J dropped 5 bases, with 17 bases sitting between them. CDR1 and CDR2 (germline): SGDLS, YYNGEE. The CDR3 runs to 15 residues.

CDR3 in DNA: TGTGCCAGTATGGCGGGGTATGGCTACACCTTC. It yields the protein CASMAGYGYTF. The chain joins TRBV19 to TRBJ1-2; D gene unclear. V gave up 7 bases and J gave up 5 bases, with 8 bases separating them. The CDR3 totals 11 residues. Germline V gives CDR1 LNHDA, CDR2 SQIVND (reference sequence).

This clone was picked up a small number of times. The V and J genes are TRBV11-3 and TRBJ2-5, with TRBD2 matching over 9 bases. With 6 bases clipped from V and 4 bases from J, the junction kept 24 bases outside the gene matches. The CDR3 contains 20 residues. Looked up from germline, CDR1 is SGHNT and CDR2 is YENEEA. The CDR3 nucleotides read TGTGCCAGCAGTTCCCAGTTCTTGGCAGGTAGCGGGGGTTGGGGAGAGACCCAGTACTTC. This codes for CASSSQFLAGSGGWGETQYF.

This clone appeared a single time. The chain has TRBV10-2 and TRBJ2-5, with D unresolved. The V gene lost 2 bases and the J gene lost 3 bases, with 7 bases spanning the gap. The CDR3 runs to 13 residues. Germline V CDR1 and CDR2: WSHSY, SAAADI. In nucleotides, the CDR3 is TGCGCCAGCAGTGAGGCCAGGAAAGAGACCCAGTACTTC. Its translation is CASSEARKETQYF.

The chain is built from TRBV28 and TRBJ2-3; 7 nucleotides match TRBD2. J gave up 1 base and V 5 bases, and 6 bases lay outside the gene matches. The CDR3 is 15 residues long. Germline CDR1 reads MDHEN; CDR2 reads SYDVKM. The chain's CDR3 is CASSLLGRGTDTQYF. CDR3 bases: TGTGCCAGCAGTCTACTTGGGAGGGGCACAGATACGCAGTATTTT. The full variable domain, in which reference TRBV28 and TRBJ2-3 provide the parts outside the CDR3, is DVKVTQSSRYLVKRTGEKVFLECVQDMDHENMFWYRQDPGLGLRLIYFSYDVKMKEKGDIPEGYSVSREKKERFSLILESASTNQTSMYLCASSLLGRGTDTQYFGPGTRLTVL.

The chain joins TRBV28 to TRBJ1-1; 8 nucleotides align to TRBD1. Unmatched junction bases numbered 9, after V lost 6 bases and J lost 0 bases. The CDR3 sequence is 16 residues long. Germline CDR1 reads MDHEN; CDR2 reads SYDVKM. CDR3 sequence (DNA): TGTGCCAGCAGCCTACAGGGGGGAAGAATGAACACTGAAGCTTTCTTT. This translates into CASSLQGGRMNTEAFF. The full variable domain, its missing parts supplied by reference TRBV28 and TRBJ1-1, is DVKVTQSSRYLVKRTGEKVFLECVQDMDHENMFWYRQDPGLGLRLIYFSYDVKMKEKGDIPEGYSVSREKKERFSLILESASTNQTSMYLCASSLQGGRMNTEAFFGQGTRLTVV.

J is TRBJ2-7 and V is TRBV18, with TRBD2 as a possible D gene (7 bases). CDR3 length equals 13 residues. CDR1 KGHSH and CDR2 LQKENI come from the germline V gene. With 6 bases removed from V and 0 bases from J, the gap between germline ends came to 9 bases. The CDR3 spells CASSGGASYEQYF. Written as DNA, the CDR3 is TGTGCCAGCTCGGGGGGGGCCTCCTACGAGCAGTACTTC.

This clone was counted a few times. The chain uses TRBV6-8 and TRBJ2-7; possible D gene TRBD2, 5 bases. Between the trimmed V and J ends, which lost 0 bases and 1 base, there was a span of 10 bases. The V gene's germline CDR1 is MNHGY and CDR2 SAAAGT. CDR3 length equals 15 residues. The CDR3: CASSYSGSGSYEQYF. The CDR3 region has the DNA TGTGCCAGCAGTTACTCGGGCTCGGGGTCCTACGAGCAGTACTTC.

This clone was seen repeatedly, ten times or more. The chain has TRBV11-3 and TRBJ2-5; TRBD2 agrees at 8 bases. Germline loops: CDR1 SGHNT, CDR2 YENEEA. J was trimmed by 2 bases and V by 2 bases; bases with no gene match: 4. The CDR3 is 15 amino acids. The CDR3 here is CASSLSAGGQETQYF. The CDR3 nucleotides are TGTGCCAGCAGCTTATCCGCGGGGGGACAAGAGACCCAGTACTTC.

This clone was seen more than once but under ten times. The genes are TRBV9 and TRBJ2-2, with 9 nucleotides matching TRBD1. The germline gives CDR1 SGDLS, CDR2 YYNGEE. The ends lost 3 bases at V and 0 bases at J; junction bases unmatched: 0. This CDR3 contains 15 residues. This CDR3 is CASSGQGANTGELFF. DNA for the CDR3: TGTGCCAGCAGCGGACAGGGGGCGAACACCGGGGAGCTGTTTTTT.

By share, this clone counts as large. The J gene is TRBJ2-5, the V gene TRBV29-1; TRBD1 matches 9 bases. Germline loops: CDR1 SQVTM, CDR2 ANQGSEA. V shed 6 bases and J 1 base; nucleotides not matched to a gene: 6. This CDR3 has 14 residues. The CDR3, as DNA: TGCAGCGTCCCCCTGGGACAGGGCCAAGAGACCCAGTACTTC. Its translation is CSVPLGQGQETQYF.

This clone was recorded a few times. This sequence joins TRBV11-3 and TRBJ2-7; 8 bases map to TRBD1. V lost 5 bases, J lost 2 bases, and 5 bases stayed unmatched. The CDR3 runs 14 residues. Germline values: CDR1 SGHNT, CDR2 YENEEA. The CDR3 DNA follows: TGTGCCAGCAGCCTTACAGGGGGGCCCTACGAGCAGTACTTC. Its translation is CASSLTGGPYEQYF.

This clone was recorded at least ten times. This chain joins TRBV9 and TRBJ2-7; 7 nucleotides agree with TRBD2. The CDR3 spans 12 residues. J lost 3 bases, V lost 3 bases, and 0 bases had no gene match. Germline-derived CDR1 and CDR2 are SGDLS and YYNGEE. CDR3: CASSGTSYEQYF. CDR3 bases: TGTGCCAGCAGCGGGACTAGCTACGAGCAGTACTTC.

This clone is medium-sized. This chain uses TRBV11-3 with TRBJ2-1; D not certain. This CDR3 has 15 amino acids. V was clipped by 2 bases and J by 7 bases, with 15 bases between them. Germline V gene lookup returns CDR1 SGHNT and CDR2 YENEEA. CDR3 bases: TGTGCCAGCAGCTTAACCAGCACGACGGAGAATGAGCAGTTCTTC. Protein: CASSLTSTTENEQFF. Using reference TRBV11-3 and TRBJ2-1 for the parts outside the CDR3, the full variable domain is EAGVVQSPRYKIIEKKQPVAFWCNPISGHNTLYWYLQNLGQGPELLIRYENEEAVDDSQLPKDRFSAERLKGVDSTLKIQPAELGDSAVYLCASSLTSTTENEQFFGPGTRLTVL.

This clone was observed a few times. The rearrangement joins TRBV28 to TRBJ2-4; 8 bases map to TRBD1. Germline CDR1 MDHEN, CDR2 SYDVKM. The CDR3 runs 14 residues. V was clipped by 4 bases and J by 6 bases; unmatched bases: 5. CDR3 in DNA: TGTGCCAGCAGTTCCCCGCAGGGGGCAAACATTCAGTACTTC. Amino acid sequence: CASSSPQGANIQYF. The whole variable domain, remainder taken from reference TRBV28 and TRBJ2-4, is DVKVTQSSRYLVKRTGEKVFLECVQDMDHENMFWYRQDPGLGLRLIYFSYDVKMKEKGDIPEGYSVSREKKERFSLILESASTNQTSMYLCASSSPQGANIQYFGAGTRLSVL.

This clone was detected only a few times. The chain employs TRBV12-2 and TRBJ2-1; the table calls TRBD2, which could not be checked here. TRBV12-2 is a known pseudogene. This CDR3 has 17 residues. The CDR3 coding sequence is TGTGCAAGTCGCTTCAATTATCGACTAGCGGGAGGGAATGAGCAGTTCTTC. It encodes CASRFNYRLAGGNEQFF.